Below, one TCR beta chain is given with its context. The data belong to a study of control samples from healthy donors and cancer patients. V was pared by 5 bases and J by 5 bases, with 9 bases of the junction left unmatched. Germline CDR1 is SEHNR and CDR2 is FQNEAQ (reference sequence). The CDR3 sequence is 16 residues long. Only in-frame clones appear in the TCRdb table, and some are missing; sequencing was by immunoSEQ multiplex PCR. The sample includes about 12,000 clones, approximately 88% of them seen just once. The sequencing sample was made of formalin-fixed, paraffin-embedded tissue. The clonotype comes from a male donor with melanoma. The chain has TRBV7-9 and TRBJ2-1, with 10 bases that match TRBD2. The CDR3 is CASSTQAGGFHNEQFF. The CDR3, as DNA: TGTGCCAGCAGCACTCAAGCGGGAGGGTTCCACAATGAGCAGTTCTTC.